The entry that follows covers one T cell receptor (beta chain) sequence. This record belongs to a study of blood T cell repertoires in COVID-19. Study-level background: Samples taken during acute and convalescent COVID-19 were collected in the United States, Italy and Spain. Sample material is recorded as cDNA or gDNA derived from T cells, B-cell-depleted T cells, or PBMCs.

Authors' processing steps: It was from reference gene primer amplification that nucleated cell counts were estimated. This table comes from immunoSEQ multiplex PCR, and its TCRdb copy is limited to in-frame clones, with some not included. V and J calls and clone size are those listed in that table; D and trimming were worked out from the DNA. Among 150,000 to 200,000 clones listed, about four fifths were seen once. Trimming stripped 1 base from V and 0 bases from J, with 7 bases between. This CDR3 comprises 15 residues. Germline V gives CDR1 LGHNA, CDR2 YNFKEQ. The specimen sequenced was peripheral blood. This clonotype was sampled from a woman aged 40 to 49 with acute or convalescent COVID-19. The chain joins TRBV4-2 to TRBJ1-3; TRBD1 is a possible D gene (6 bases). The CDR3 loop is CASSQGTASGNTIYF. The CDR3 coding sequence is TGTGCCAGCAGCCAAGGGACAGCCTCTGGAAACACCATATATTTT.